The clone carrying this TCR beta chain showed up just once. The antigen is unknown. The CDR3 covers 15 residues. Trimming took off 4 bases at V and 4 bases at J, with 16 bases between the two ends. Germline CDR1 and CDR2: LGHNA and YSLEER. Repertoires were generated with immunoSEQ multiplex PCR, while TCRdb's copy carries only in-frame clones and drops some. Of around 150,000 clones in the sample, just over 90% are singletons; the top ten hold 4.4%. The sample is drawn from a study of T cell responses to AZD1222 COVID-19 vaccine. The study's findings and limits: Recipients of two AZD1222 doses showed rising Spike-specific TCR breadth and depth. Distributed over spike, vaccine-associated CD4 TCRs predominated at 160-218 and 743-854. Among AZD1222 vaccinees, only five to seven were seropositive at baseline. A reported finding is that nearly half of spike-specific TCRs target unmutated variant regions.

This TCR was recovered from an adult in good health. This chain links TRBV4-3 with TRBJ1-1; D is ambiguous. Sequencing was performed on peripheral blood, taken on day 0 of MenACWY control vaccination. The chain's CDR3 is CASSLDGRVGTEAFF. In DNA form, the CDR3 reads TGCGCCAGCAGCCTAGATGGGAGGGTTGGCACTGAAGCTTTCTTT.